This TCR beta chain was captured in a study of T cell responses to AZD1222 COVID-19 vaccine. General observations from the study: Spike-specific TCR breadth and depth rose after two AZD1222 doses. Most donors were white British, females outnumbered males, and clonal diversity was possibly underestimated.

Worth noting for this clone: Its cognate antigen is unknown.

Trimming cost V 6 bases and J 7 bases; bases outside gene matches: 5. This CDR3 region has 14 residues. Per germline, CDR1 SNHLY and CDR2 FYNNEI. Method: immunoSEQ multiplex PCR; TCRdb's copy keeps in-frame clones and lacks some. The sample carries some 96,000 clones, 80% to 90% recorded once. The specimen was peripheral blood, collected on day 0 of MenACWY control vaccination. The chain recombines TRBV2 with TRBJ2-2; 10 nucleotides agree with TRBD1. The sequence derives from an adult in good health. The CDR3 nucleotides read TGTGCCAGCAGGTCGGGACAGGGGTTCGGGGAGCTGTTTTTT. It codes for CASRSGQGFGELFF.